Listed below are T cell receptor beta chains from one sample, sequenced in a study of radiation and T cells in renal cell carcinoma. Assay used: immunoSEQ multiplex PCR; TCRdb lists only in-frame clones, some missing. The table includes about 77,000 clones, approximately 87% detected once. Sequencing used blood, obtained from a patient whose treatment included radiotherapy and nephrectomy. Receptors originate from a woman aged 55-69 years with renal cell carcinoma. Both conserved end residues are part of each CDR3. Each record gives: clone size, CDR3 length, D gene, V gene, J gene, CDR3 DNA, CDR3 protein. The D gene is left open where the match is weak. Rows give clone size only sometimes, using once, few, many, or a class for an expanded clone.

abundance: -
len: 15
d_gene: -
v_gene: TRBV2
j_gene: TRBJ1-4
CDR3nt: TGTGCCAGCAGCCCCAGGACAGCAACTAATGAAAAACTGTTTTTT
CDR3aa: CASSPRTATNEKLFF

abundance: -
len: 18
d_gene: TRBD2
v_gene: TRBV25-1
j_gene: TRBJ2-1
CDR3nt: TGTGCCAGCAGTGAATCGCGGAGCGGGAGGCTCTCCTACAATGAGCAGTTCTTC
CDR3aa: CASSESRSGRLSYNEQFF

abundance: few
len: 13
d_gene: -
v_gene: TRBV5-6
j_gene: TRBJ1-5
CDR3nt: TGTGCCAGCAGCTTGGGAAGAGGGCAGCCCCAGCATTTT
CDR3aa: CASSLGRGQPQHF

abundance: -
len: 16
d_gene: TRBD2
v_gene: TRBV4-2
j_gene: TRBJ2-1
CDR3nt: TGTGCCAGCAGCCCCCAGCGTAGCGGGGGGGCCGATGAGCAGTTCTTC
CDR3aa: CASSPQRSGGADEQFF

abundance: once
len: 14
d_gene: TRBD1
v_gene: TRBV19
j_gene: TRBJ1-2
CDR3nt: TGTGCCAGTAGTACACAGGGGAATGTCTATGGCTACACCTTC
CDR3aa: CASSTQGNVYGYTF

abundance: -
len: 17
d_gene: TRBD1
v_gene: TRBV19
j_gene: TRBJ2-3
CDR3nt: TGTGCCAGTAGTATAGATCCCACAGGGGTGGGCACAGATACGCAGTATTTT
CDR3aa: CASSIDPTGVGTDTQYF

abundance: -
len: 12
d_gene: -
v_gene: TRBV6-5
j_gene: TRBJ1-6
CDR3nt: TGTGCCAGCAGCCGGCGGGATTCACCCCTCCACTTT
CDR3aa: CASSRRDSPLHF

abundance: -
len: 17
d_gene: TRBD1
v_gene: TRBV6-4
j_gene: TRBJ1-5
CDR3nt: TGTGCCAGCAGTGACTCGTATACAGGGGCTAGGGGTCAGCCCCAGCATTTT
CDR3aa: CASSDSYTGARGQPQHF

abundance: -
len: 16
d_gene: -
v_gene: TRBV2
j_gene: TRBJ1-3
CDR3nt: TGTGCCAGCAGTGAAGGATGGGGTCGCGGTGGAAACACCATATATTTT
CDR3aa: CASSEGWGRGGNTIYF

abundance: -
len: 16
d_gene: -
v_gene: TRBV7-3
j_gene: TRBJ2-7
CDR3nt: TGTGCCAGCAGCTCCACCCGCGGGTCCTTTAACTACGAGCAGTACTTC
CDR3aa: CASSSTRGSFNYEQYF

abundance: -
len: 17
d_gene: TRBD1
v_gene: TRBV4-3
j_gene: TRBJ2-2
CDR3nt: TGCGCCAGCAGCCCGGGTCCTCGGACAGGGAGAACCGGGGAGCTGTTTTTT
CDR3aa: CASSPGPRTGRTGELFF

abundance: -
len: 16
d_gene: -
v_gene: TRBV27
j_gene: TRBJ2-5
CDR3nt: TGTGCCAGCAGTTCCCATCTCCCCGACAGTCAAGAGACCCAGTACTTC
CDR3aa: CASSSHLPDSQETQYF

abundance: -
len: 15
d_gene: -
v_gene: TRBV6-1
j_gene: TRBJ2-3
CDR3nt: TGTGCCAGCAGTGAACAGGGGCCGTCAGGGGATACGCAGTATTTT
CDR3aa: CASSEQGPSGDTQYF

abundance: -
len: 14
d_gene: -
v_gene: TRBV30
j_gene: TRBJ1-2
CDR3nt: TGTGCTACAAATTTAAGAGACGCCGGCTATGGCTACACCTTC
CDR3aa: CATNLRDAGYGYTF

abundance: few
len: 19
d_gene: TRBD2
v_gene: TRBV27
j_gene: TRBJ2-7
CDR3nt: TGTGCCAGCAGTTTAAAAGCGGGGTTTAGTAGGGGCGTGGGGAACGAGCAGTACTTC
CDR3aa: CASSLKAGFSRGVGNEQYF

abundance: -
len: 12
d_gene: -
v_gene: TRBV29-1
j_gene: TRBJ2-7
CDR3nt: TGCAGCGTTAGGCCCTCCTCCTACGAGCAGTACTTC
CDR3aa: CSVRPSSYEQYF

abundance: -
len: 15
d_gene: TRBD1
v_gene: TRBV11-2
j_gene: TRBJ2-3
CDR3nt: TGTGCCAGCAGCGTGGGACAGGGGGCCACAGATACGCAGTATTTT
CDR3aa: CASSVGQGATDTQYF

abundance: -
len: 16
d_gene: -
v_gene: TRBV15
j_gene: TRBJ1-4
CDR3nt: TGTGCCACCAGCAGAGATGAAAGGGCCCGGGGTGAAAAACTGTTTTTT
CDR3aa: CATSRDERARGEKLFF

abundance: -
len: 16
d_gene: TRBD1
v_gene: TRBV11-3
j_gene: TRBJ2-1
CDR3nt: TGTGCCAGCAGCTCCCCGGGACAGGGGGCGTGGGGTGAGCAGTTCTTC
CDR3aa: CASSSPGQGAWGEQFF

abundance: -
len: 14
d_gene: TRBD2
v_gene: TRBV6-5
j_gene: TRBJ2-7
CDR3nt: TGTGCCAGCGTCGATCGCGCGGGAGGATCCGAGCAGTACTTC
CDR3aa: CASVDRAGGSEQYF

abundance: -
len: 14
d_gene: TRBD1
v_gene: TRBV2
j_gene: TRBJ1-5
CDR3nt: TGTGCCAGCAGCGGACAGGGGGCCAAGCAGCCCCAGCATTTT
CDR3aa: CASSGQGAKQPQHF

abundance: -
len: 12
d_gene: -
v_gene: TRBV29-1
j_gene: TRBJ2-7
CDR3nt: TGCAGCGTTGAAAAAAATACCTACGAGCAGTACTTC
CDR3aa: CSVEKNTYEQYF

abundance: -
len: 15
d_gene: -
v_gene: TRBV6-8
j_gene: TRBJ2-7
CDR3nt: TGTGCCAGCAGTTACTCACACGGGACCGACTACGAGCAGTACTTC
CDR3aa: CASSYSHGTDYEQYF

abundance: -
len: 13
d_gene: -
v_gene: TRBV11-2
j_gene: TRBJ1-5
CDR3nt: TGTGCCAGCAGCTTAGATATGAGGCAGCCCCAGCATTTT
CDR3aa: CASSLDMRQPQHF

abundance: -
len: 13
d_gene: -
v_gene: TRBV2
j_gene: TRBJ2-1
CDR3nt: TGTGCCAGCAAACTAGGTGGGGGCAATGAGCAGTTCTTC
CDR3aa: CASKLGGGNEQFF

abundance: -
len: 15
d_gene: -
v_gene: TRBV5-1
j_gene: TRBJ1-2
CDR3nt: TGCGCCAGCAGCTTGGATCCGGACTCGGAGGGGGGCTACACCTTC
CDR3aa: CASSLDPDSEGGYTF

abundance: -
len: 14
d_gene: -
v_gene: TRBV30
j_gene: TRBJ2-1
CDR3nt: TGTGCCTGGAGTGCCGGGGACACCTACAATGAGCAGTTCTTC
CDR3aa: CAWSAGDTYNEQFF

abundance: -
len: 13
d_gene: -
v_gene: TRBV2
j_gene: TRBJ1-5
CDR3nt: TGTGCCAGCAGTAGTTATAGGGGTCAGCCCCAGCATTTT
CDR3aa: CASSSYRGQPQHF

abundance: -
len: 17
d_gene: TRBD1
v_gene: TRBV19
j_gene: TRBJ1-5
CDR3nt: TGTGCCAGCCAGACGGCCGGGACAGGGGGAAACAATCAGCCCCAGCATTTT
CDR3aa: CASQTAGTGGNNQPQHF

abundance: -
len: 13
d_gene: -
v_gene: TRBV7-2
j_gene: TRBJ2-5
CDR3nt: TGTGCCAGCAGCTTCAGGGGTGAAGAGACCCAGTACTTC
CDR3aa: CASSFRGEETQYF

abundance: -
len: 14
d_gene: -
v_gene: TRBV29-1
j_gene: TRBJ2-3
CDR3nt: TGCAGCGTACGGACTGTCACTAGCACAGATACGCAGTATTTT
CDR3aa: CSVRTVTSTDTQYF

abundance: -
len: 16
d_gene: TRBD1
v_gene: TRBV9
j_gene: TRBJ1-3
CDR3nt: TGTGCCAGCAGCTTCCGGGACAGGGGTACGGGAAACACCATATATTTT
CDR3aa: CASSFRDRGTGNTIYF

abundance: -
len: 16
d_gene: -
v_gene: TRBV4-1
j_gene: TRBJ2-1
CDR3nt: TGCGCCAGCAGCCAGGTACCGGCCAACTCCTACAATGAGCAGTTCTTC
CDR3aa: CASSQVPANSYNEQFF

abundance: -
len: 17
d_gene: TRBD1
v_gene: TRBV2
j_gene: TRBJ1-5
CDR3nt: TGTGCCAGCAGTGGAGAGGGGGCGTGGACAGGGCGGCAGCCCCAGCATTTT
CDR3aa: CASSGEGAWTGRQPQHF

abundance: few
len: 13
d_gene: TRBD1
v_gene: TRBV10-1
j_gene: TRBJ2-7
CDR3nt: TGCGCCAGCAGTGAACAGGGGGGCTACGAGCAGTACTTC
CDR3aa: CASSEQGGYEQYF

abundance: few
len: 12
d_gene: -
v_gene: TRBV28
j_gene: TRBJ1-1
CDR3nt: TGTGCCAGCAGTTTTGGACAGACTGAAGCTTTCTTT
CDR3aa: CASSFGQTEAFF

abundance: -
len: 16
d_gene: TRBD1
v_gene: TRBV27
j_gene: TRBJ1-2
CDR3nt: TGTGCCAGCAGTTTAATCGGCCCGGGACAGGGGGTCGGCTACACCTTC
CDR3aa: CASSLIGPGQGVGYTF

abundance: -
len: 11
d_gene: -
v_gene: TRBV29-1
j_gene: TRBJ2-1
CDR3nt: TGCAGCGTTGAGAAGAGCAATGAGCAGTTCTTC
CDR3aa: CSVEKSNEQFF

abundance: -
len: 13
d_gene: -
v_gene: TRBV18
j_gene: TRBJ1-2
CDR3nt: TGTGCCAGCTCATACCCAGGGAACTATGGCTACACCTTC
CDR3aa: CASSYPGNYGYTF

abundance: few
len: 11
d_gene: -
v_gene: TRBV15
j_gene: TRBJ2-7
CDR3nt: TGTGCCACCGGCCCCCCCTACGAGCAGTACTTC
CDR3aa: CATGPPYEQYF

abundance: -
len: 14
d_gene: TRBD1
v_gene: TRBV27
j_gene: TRBJ2-1
CDR3nt: TGTGCCAGCTCCGGGACAGGGGGCTACAATGAGCAGTTCTTC
CDR3aa: CASSGTGGYNEQFF

abundance: -
len: 14
d_gene: -
v_gene: TRBV5-4
j_gene: TRBJ2-1
CDR3nt: TGTGCCAGCAGCTTACAGAGCTCCTACAATGAGCAGTTCTTC
CDR3aa: CASSLQSSYNEQFF

abundance: -
len: 15
d_gene: TRBD2
v_gene: TRBV5-1
j_gene: TRBJ2-1
CDR3nt: TGCGCCAGCAGCCCGGGACTAGCGATCGACAATGAGCAGTTCTTC
CDR3aa: CASSPGLAIDNEQFF

abundance: few
len: 13
d_gene: -
v_gene: TRBV19
j_gene: TRBJ1-1
CDR3nt: TGTGCCAGTAACCCAGGGATGAACACTGAAGCTTTCTTT
CDR3aa: CASNPGMNTEAFF

abundance: -
len: 15
d_gene: TRBD1
v_gene: TRBV6-5
j_gene: TRBJ2-3
CDR3nt: TGTGCCAGCAGTTACTCGGGGACAGGCACAGATACGCAGTATTTT
CDR3aa: CASSYSGTGTDTQYF

abundance: -
len: 15
d_gene: TRBD1
v_gene: TRBV10-2
j_gene: TRBJ1-2
CDR3nt: TGCGCCAGCAGGACCACCGGGACAGGTCAGGATGGCTACACCTTC
CDR3aa: CASRTTGTGQDGYTF

abundance: -
len: 14
d_gene: TRBD2
v_gene: TRBV19
j_gene: TRBJ2-3
CDR3nt: TGTGCCAGTAAAAGCGGGGGCTCCACAGATACGCAGTATTTT
CDR3aa: CASKSGGSTDTQYF

abundance: -
len: 14
d_gene: -
v_gene: TRBV4-1
j_gene: TRBJ2-3
CDR3nt: TGCGCCAGCAGCCAAGACGCTAGCACAGATACGCAGTATTTT
CDR3aa: CASSQDASTDTQYF

abundance: -
len: 14
d_gene: -
v_gene: TRBV4-1
j_gene: TRBJ2-1
CDR3nt: TGCGCCAGCAGCCACGACCTCAAGTACAATGAGCAGTTCTTC
CDR3aa: CASSHDLKYNEQFF

abundance: -
len: 14
d_gene: -
v_gene: TRBV6-5
j_gene: TRBJ1-1
CDR3nt: TGTGCCAGCAGTTCCCCAGGGAAGAACACTGAAGCTTTCTTT
CDR3aa: CASSSPGKNTEAFF

abundance: -
len: 14
d_gene: TRBD1
v_gene: TRBV6-1
j_gene: TRBJ2-7
CDR3nt: TGTGCCAGCCTTATACAGGGGGCGTTCCACGAGCAGTACTTC
CDR3aa: CASLIQGAFHEQYF